The 21 T cell receptor beta chains reported below all come from one sample, sequenced in a study of regulatory T cells in long-lasting Graves disease. As for time point: persistent/refractory GD, antithyroid drugs over 5 years with positive TRAb. RNA from PBMCs was the source of the TCR library. Researchers made TCR beta libraries by using iRepertoire HTBI primers and running Arm-PCR on CDR3 regions. From the multiplex PCR reads, TCRdb called clonotypes with MiXCR, one entry per CDR3 protein. The sample has about 460,000 distinct CDR3 sequences; approximately 23% are singletons. Sequencing was performed on peripheral blood mononuclear cells (PBMCs), taken when the disease was refractory, from a patient treated with antithyroid drugs. The receptors here all came from a female donor with Graves disease.

This clonotype has ten or more counts. The chain uses TRBV28 and TRBJ2-7, with D perhaps matching TRBD2 (7 bases). V dropped 5 bases and J dropped 5 bases, with 22 bases sitting between them. Germline V gene sequence: CDR1 MDHEN, CDR2 SYDVKM. The CDR3 extends over 16 amino acids. This chain's CDR3 is CASSPPVGGAKNEQYF. The CDR3, as DNA: TGTGCCAGCAGTCCGCCCGTTGGGGGGGCAAAGAACGAGCAGTACTTC.

Worth noting for this clonotype: It may be a read error: a sequence one base away is much more abundant. This rearrangement joins TRBV7-2 to TRBJ1-2; no reliable D call. Germline lookup yields CDR1 SGHTA and CDR2 FQGNSA. The CDR3 runs 13 residues. This CDR3 is CASSLEVKNGCTF. CDR3 bases: TGTGCCAGCAGCTTAGAAGTCAAGAATGGCTGCACCTTC.

V usage is TRBV2 and J usage is TRBJ2-3, with 7 positions matching TRBD2. Per germline, CDR1 SNHLY and CDR2 FYNNEI. The V segment lost 5 bases and the J segment 3 bases; nucleotides outside the gene matches: 8. The CDR3 extends over 15 amino acids. The CDR3 loop is CASSRTSVRTDTQYF. CDR3 DNA: TGTGCCAGCAGTCGAACTAGCGTTAGAACAGATACGCAGTATTTT.

The rearrangement links TRBV7-9 to TRBJ1-2; D is uncertain. In germline, CDR1 is SEHNR, CDR2 FQNEAQ (reference sequence). Trimming pared 11 bases from V and 4 bases from J, leaving 17 bases between. There are 13 residues in the CDR3. CDR3 sequence (DNA): TGTGCCCTTGGCCTCCGGGATTCCTATGGCTACACCTTC. Protein sequence: CALGLRDSYGYTF.

This clonotype has only one observation. V gene TRBV30 combines with J gene TRBJ2-7; D might be TRBD1 or TRBD2, each matching 5 bases. Per germline, CDR1 GTSNPN and CDR2 SVGIG (reference sequence). V lost 8 bases to trimming and J lost 6 bases, with 17 bases between them. CDR3 length: 12 residues. The CDR3 DNA reads as TGTGCCGGACACCGGGAATTGGGCGAGCAGTACTTC. Residues: CAGHRELGEQYF.

This clonotype has just one count. The rearrangement links TRBV5-1 to TRBJ2-1, with 11 bases identical to TRBD2. Germline V lookup: CDR1 SGHRS, CDR2 YFSETQ. J was trimmed by 4 bases and V by 4 bases; bases with no gene match: 10. There are 17 residues in the CDR3. The CDR3, as DNA: TGCGCCAGCAGCCCGGGACGGAGACTAGCGGGGTACAATGAGCAGTTCTTC. Its protein is CASSPGRRLAGYNEQFF.

In this sample, this clonotype turned up a few times. V gene TRBV5-1 combines with J gene TRBJ1-6; 9 bases map to TRBD1. CDR1 is SGHRS and CDR2 is YFSETQ in the germline V gene. With 4 bases clipped from V and 9 bases from J, the junction kept 5 bases outside the gene matches. This CDR3 region has 14 residues. This CDR3 reads CASSEQGAASPLHF. In nucleotides, the CDR3 is TGCGCCAGCAGCGAACAGGGGGCAGCTTCACCCCTCCACTTT.

In its sample, this clonotype was seen a few times. This sequence joins TRBV3-1 and TRBJ1-6; D is unclear. V gave up 3 bases and J gave up 7 bases, with 4 bases separating them. The CDR3 is made up of 12 amino acids. Germline V gene data show CDR1 as LGHDT and CDR2 as YNNKEL (reference sequence). Written as DNA, the CDR3 is TGTGCCAGCAGCCAGGAGAATTCACCCCTCCACTTT. Translating gives CASSQENSPLHF.

This clonotype was seen many times. This chain connects TRBV2 to TRBJ2-5, with a possible D match to TRBD1 (5 bases). Between the trimmed V and J ends, which lost 2 bases and 4 bases, there was a span of 11 bases. In germline, CDR1 is SNHLY, CDR2 FYNNEI. The CDR3 has 14 residues. The CDR3, as DNA: TGTGCCAGCAGTGAACAGGGTTTGGTAGAGACCCAGTACTTC. Its protein product is CASSEQGLVETQYF. Variable domain in full (rest from reference TRBV2 and TRBJ2-5): EPEVTQTPSHQVTQMGQEVILRCVPISNHLYFYWYRQILGQKVEFLVSFYNNEISEKSEIFDDQFSVERPDGSNFTLKIRSTKLEDSAMYFCASSEQGLVETQYFGPGTRLLVL.

Details on this clonotype: A read error may explain this, as a much larger clone is one base away. V gene TRBV28 combines with J gene TRBJ2-7; TRBD1 is a possible D gene (6 bases). The germline V and J ends were trimmed by 2 bases and 5 bases, with 10 bases remaining between them. The CDR3 loop spans 13 amino acids. Germline-derived CDR1 and CDR2 are MDHEN and SYDVKM. CDR3 protein: CASSLNREHEQYF. The CDR3, as DNA: TGTGCCAGCAGTTTAAACAGGGAGCACGAGCAGTACTTC.

The chain has TRBV20-1 and TRBJ1-1; D possibly corresponds to TRBD1 (6 bases). This CDR3 is built from 14 residues. V lost 6 bases, J lost 2 bases, and 16 bases lay in between. CDR1 and CDR2 from the germline V gene are DFQATT and SNEGSKA (reference sequence). In nucleotides, the CDR3 is TGCAGTGCACGGCTTAGGGGGAAAAACACTGAAGCTTTCTTT. It codes for CSARLRGKNTEAFF.

This clonotype came up a few times. The chain joins TRBV5-5 to TRBJ2-4; no reliable D call. Germline V lookup: CDR1 SGHKS, CDR2 YYEKEE (reference sequence). Trimming took off 2 bases at V and 7 bases at J, with 10 bases between the two ends. The length of the CDR3 is 13 residues. The DNA of the CDR3 is TGTGCCAGCAGCTTAAGAGAGCCGAACATTCAGTACTTC. This translates into CASSLREPNIQYF.

This chain connects TRBV5-1 to TRBJ2-7, with D tentatively TRBD2 (6 bases). CDR3 length equals 15 residues. V lost 2 bases and J 0 bases, leaving 12 bases between the germline ends. CDR1 and CDR2 from the germline V gene are SGHRS and YFSETQ. The CDR3 region is CASSLGGVGSYEQYF. The CDR3 nucleotides read TGCGCCAGCAGCTTAGGAGGGGTTGGCTCCTACGAGCAGTACTTC.

The genes are TRBV6-1 and TRBJ1-2; D is ambiguous. The length of the CDR3 is 12 residues. Germline V CDR1 and CDR2: MNHNS, SASEGT. V lost 7 bases, J lost 3 bases, and 9 bases lay in between. CDR3 sequence (DNA): TGTGCCAGCAATCAGGATTACTATGGCTACACCTTC. Protein: CASNQDYYGYTF.

This clonotype was seen only a few times. The chain joins TRBV5-1 to TRBJ1-1; D is unclear. The V gene lost 2 bases and the J gene lost 0 bases, with 8 bases spanning the gap. CDR3 length: 14 residues. CDR1 SGHRS and CDR2 YFSETQ come from the germline V gene. The CDR3 here is CASSLRDMNTEAFF. In nucleotides, the CDR3 is TGCGCCAGCAGCTTAAGAGATATGAACACTGAAGCTTTCTTT.

The V and J genes are TRBV15 and TRBJ1-2; 9 bases fit TRBD1. V lost 1 base and J lost 7; bases outside the gene matches: 7. Germline V gene data show CDR1 as LNHNV and CDR2 as YYDKDF (reference sequence). CDR3 size: 15 residues. CDR3: CATSRGTGDSGGYTF. Written as DNA, the CDR3 is TGTGCCACCAGCAGAGGGACAGGGGATTCGGGTGGCTACACCTTC.

In nucleotides, the CDR3 is TGTGCCAGTCATACACCGCCTGGACCGAGGAACACCGGGGAGCTGTTTTTT. Translation: CASHTPPGPRNTGELFF. J is TRBJ2-2 and V is TRBV6-1; D not resolved. Germline assignment: CDR1 MNHNS and CDR2 SASEGT. Trimming left V 9 bases short and J 1 base short, with 21 bases between. The CDR3 runs 17 residues.

The chain couples TRBV29-1 to TRBJ2-7, with D unclear. The CDR3 is 12 amino acids. Trimming cost V 1 base and J 1 base, with 5 bases left between them. Germline V gene sequence: CDR1 SQVTM, CDR2 ANQGSEA. CDR3 amino acids: CSVEAGSYEQYF. The CDR3 DNA sequence: TGCAGCGTTGAAGCCGGGTCCTACGAGCAGTACTTC.

The CDR3 is CAALGRNTEAFF. The CDR3 DNA follows: TGTGCCGCGCTGGGGCGGAACACTGAAGCTTTCTTT. The chain couples TRBV19 to TRBJ1-1; a possible D gene is TRBD1 (5 bases). There are 12 residues in the CDR3. Trimming took 11 bases from V and 1 from J, leaving 11 bases between them. Germline lookup yields CDR1 LNHDA and CDR2 SQIVND (reference sequence).

The genes are TRBV20-1 and TRBJ2-2; tentatively, D is TRBD2 (6 bases). CDR3 length: 14 amino acids. V dropped 7 bases and J dropped 3 bases, with 15 bases sitting between them. Germline CDR1 and CDR2: DFQATT and SNEGSKA (reference sequence). CDR3 DNA sequence: TGCAGTGTACCCGAAGCGGGCGACACCGGGGAGCTGTTTTTT. Translation gives CSVPEAGDTGELFF.

This clonotype showed up just a few times. The V and J genes are TRBV6-4 and TRBJ1-3, with 10 nucleotides matching TRBD1. Germline V lookup: CDR1 MRHNA, CDR2 SNTAGT. The CDR3 totals 16 residues. V gave up 0 bases and J gave up 1 base; unmatched junction bases: 0. The CDR3 DNA reads as TGTGCCAGCAGTGACTCGGGACAGGGGTCTGGAAACACCATATATTTT. Amino acid sequence: CASSDSGQGSGNTIYF.